These T cell receptor beta chains were read from a single sample in a study of control samples from healthy donors and cancer patients. Repertoires were generated with immunoSEQ multiplex PCR, while TCRdb's copy carries only in-frame clones and drops some. The sample contains roughly 10,000 clones, under 95% of which appear only once. Sequences were obtained from PBMCs. The receptors stem from a man aged 55 to 69 with colorectal cancer. Both conserved end residues are part of each CDR3. Each record gives: D gene, clone size, J gene, V gene, CDR3 protein, CDR3 DNA. A D gene is named only where the DNA matches it firmly. Some rows mark clone size as missing; the rest say once, few, many or name a class of expanded clone.

d_call: NA; clone_size: NA; j_call: TRBJ1-5; v_call: TRBV2; cdr3_aa: CASSIRVEYQPQHF; cdr3_nt: TGTGCCAGCAGTATAAGGGTCGAATATCAGCCCCAGCATTTT
d_call: NA; clone_size: NA; j_call: TRBJ1-1; v_call: TRBV3-1/TRBV3-2; cdr3_aa: CASSQERWTANTEAFF; cdr3_nt: TGTGCCAGCAGCCAAGAGCGGTGGACAGCTAACACTGAAGCTTTCTTT
d_call: NA; clone_size: NA; j_call: TRBJ1-5; v_call: TRBV27; cdr3_aa: CASSLSHGKGNQPQHF; cdr3_nt: TGTGCCAGCAGTTTATCGCATGGGAAGGGCAATCAGCCCCAGCATTTT
d_call: NA; clone_size: NA; j_call: TRBJ1-4; v_call: TRBV2; cdr3_aa: CASHYVLEKLFF; cdr3_nt: TGTGCCAGCCACTATGTCCTTGAAAAACTGTTTTTT
d_call: NA; clone_size: once; j_call: TRBJ1-2; v_call: TRBV7-3; cdr3_aa: CASSLTGKSGYTF; cdr3_nt: TGTGCCAGCAGCTTAACAGGGAAATCTGGCTACACCTTC
d_call: NA; clone_size: NA; j_call: TRBJ2-1; v_call: TRBV7-8; cdr3_aa: CASSSNQRAEQFF; cdr3_nt: TGTGCCAGCAGCTCGAATCAACGAGCTGAGCAGTTCTTC
d_call: TRBD2; clone_size: once; j_call: TRBJ2-5; v_call: TRBV28; cdr3_aa: CASSSASGETQYF; cdr3_nt: TGTGCCAGCAGTTCCGCTAGCGGGGAGACCCAGTACTTC
d_call: TRBD1; clone_size: NA; j_call: TRBJ2-2; v_call: TRBV24-1; cdr3_aa: CATSEGDRDTGELFF; cdr3_nt: TGTGCCACCAGTGAGGGGGACAGGGACACCGGGGAGCTGTTTTTT
d_call: NA; clone_size: once; j_call: TRBJ1-3; v_call: TRBV27; cdr3_aa: CASSLLPPESSGNTIYF; cdr3_nt: TGTGCCAGCAGTCTCCTACCCCCCGAGAGCTCTGGAAACACCATATATTTT
d_call: TRBD1; clone_size: once; j_call: TRBJ2-7; v_call: TRBV4-1; cdr3_aa: CASSPPAGQGLSYEQYF; cdr3_nt: TGCGCCAGCAGCCCCCCTGCCGGACAGGGACTTTCCTACGAGCAGTACTTC
d_call: TRBD1; clone_size: NA; j_call: TRBJ1-1; v_call: TRBV5-8; cdr3_aa: CASSSPSLRAGGSMNTEAFF; cdr3_nt: TGTGCCAGCAGCTCGCCATCACTTCGAGCAGGGGGGAGTATGAACACTGAAGCTTTCTTT
d_call: NA; clone_size: NA; j_call: TRBJ1-6; v_call: TRBV27; cdr3_aa: CASSLLQGWGSPLHF; cdr3_nt: TGTGCCAGCAGTTTATTACAGGGCTGGGGATCACCCCTCCACTTT
d_call: NA; clone_size: NA; j_call: TRBJ1-3; v_call: TRBV28; cdr3_aa: CASSLPHSGNTIYF; cdr3_nt: TGTGCCAGCAGTTTACCCCACTCTGGAAACACCATATATTTT
d_call: NA; clone_size: NA; j_call: TRBJ2-3; v_call: TRBV27; cdr3_aa: CASRDRRLSTDTQYF; cdr3_nt: TGTGCCAGCAGAGATAGGCGGCTAAGCACAGATACGCAGTATTTT
d_call: TRBD2; clone_size: NA; j_call: TRBJ2-2; v_call: TRBV5-1; cdr3_aa: CASRLAGPTGELFF; cdr3_nt: TGCGCCAGCAGACTAGCGGGCCCCACCGGGGAGCTGTTTTTT
d_call: TRBD1; clone_size: NA; j_call: TRBJ2-3; v_call: TRBV5-5; cdr3_aa: CASSSGTVPSTDTQYF; cdr3_nt: TGTGCCAGCAGCTCGGGGACAGTCCCTAGCACAGATACGCAGTATTTT
d_call: NA; clone_size: few; j_call: TRBJ1-1; v_call: TRBV3-1/TRBV3-2; cdr3_aa: CASSSYQNTEAFF; cdr3_nt: TGTGCCAGTTCTAGCTACCAGAACACTGAAGCTTTCTTT
d_call: NA; clone_size: NA; j_call: TRBJ2-3; v_call: TRBV19; cdr3_aa: CASSIRRLGTDTQYF; cdr3_nt: TGTGCCAGTAGTATCCGACGCCTTGGGACAGATACGCAGTATTTT
d_call: TRBD1; clone_size: NA; j_call: TRBJ1-1; v_call: TRBV6-2/TRBV6-3; cdr3_aa: CASSYSGRDRLSSEAFF; cdr3_nt: TGTGCCAGCAGTTACTCGGGCAGGGACAGGCTGTCATCTGAAGCTTTCTTT
d_call: NA; clone_size: NA; j_call: TRBJ2-3; v_call: TRBV6-2/TRBV6-3; cdr3_aa: CASSYSGGSYTQYF; cdr3_nt: TGTGCCAGCAGTTATAGCGGAGGGAGCTATACGCAGTATTTT
d_call: NA; clone_size: NA; j_call: TRBJ1-2; v_call: TRBV7-2; cdr3_aa: CASSPRGGLEGYGYTF; cdr3_nt: TGTGCCAGCAGCCCACGCGGGGGACTTGAGGGCTATGGCTACACCTTC
d_call: NA; clone_size: NA; j_call: TRBJ2-3; v_call: TRBV12-3/TRBV12-4; cdr3_aa: CASSTRHGDTQYF; cdr3_nt: TGTGCCAGCAGTACAAGACACGGGGATACGCAGTATTTT
d_call: NA; clone_size: NA; j_call: TRBJ1-2; v_call: TRBV7-9; cdr3_aa: CASSLQKDYGYTF; cdr3_nt: TGTGCCAGCAGCCTGCAGAAGGACTATGGCTACACCTTC
d_call: NA; clone_size: NA; j_call: TRBJ2-3; v_call: TRBV5-4; cdr3_aa: CASSPGSYGTQYF; cdr3_nt: TGTGCCAGCAGCCCTGGGTCCTATGGTACGCAGTATTTT
d_call: NA; clone_size: once; j_call: TRBJ2-2; v_call: TRBV4-1; cdr3_aa: CASSQDAWRAGELFF; cdr3_nt: TGCGCCAGCAGCCAAGATGCCTGGCGGGCCGGGGAGCTGTTTTTT
d_call: NA; clone_size: NA; j_call: TRBJ2-5; v_call: TRBV10-3; cdr3_aa: CAIRGPDYTETQYF; cdr3_nt: TGTGCCATCAGGGGTCCAGACTACACAGAGACCCAGTACTTC
d_call: TRBD1; clone_size: NA; j_call: TRBJ2-3; v_call: TRBV9; cdr3_aa: CASSVRGQGYDTQYF; cdr3_nt: TGTGCCAGCAGCGTAAGGGGACAGGGCTACGATACGCAGTATTTT
d_call: TRBD1; clone_size: once; j_call: TRBJ1-2; v_call: TRBV6-5; cdr3_aa: CASKLPGGDGYTF; cdr3_nt: TGTGCCAGCAAGCTGCCAGGGGGCGATGGCTACACCTTC
d_call: NA; clone_size: NA; j_call: TRBJ2-7; v_call: TRBV6-5; cdr3_aa: CASTQATEVGEQYF; cdr3_nt: TGTGCCAGCACCCAGGCGACCGAGGTGGGAGAGCAGTACTTC
d_call: TRBD1; clone_size: NA; j_call: TRBJ1-6; v_call: TRBV30; cdr3_aa: CAWIKGTANSPLHF; cdr3_nt: TGTGCCTGGATCAAAGGGACAGCAAATTCACCCCTCCACTTT
d_call: NA; clone_size: NA; j_call: TRBJ2-1; v_call: TRBV5-4; cdr3_aa: CASSLGTGGGSWNEQFF; cdr3_nt: TGTGCCAGCAGCCTGGGGACGGGCGGTGGCTCGTGGAATGAGCAGTTCTTC
d_call: NA; clone_size: NA; j_call: TRBJ1-1; v_call: TRBV30; cdr3_aa: CAWSAEGNEAFF; cdr3_nt: TGTGCCTGGAGTGCAGAGGGTAACGAAGCTTTCTTT
d_call: NA; clone_size: NA; j_call: TRBJ1-1; v_call: TRBV18; cdr3_aa: CASSPLRRSEAFF; cdr3_nt: TGTGCCAGCTCACCTTTGAGACGTTCTGAAGCTTTCTTT
d_call: TRBD2; clone_size: once; j_call: TRBJ2-2; v_call: TRBV28; cdr3_aa: CASRPTSGVLFGELFF; cdr3_nt: TGTGCCAGCAGACCTACTAGCGGGGTTCTTTTCGGGGAGCTGTTTTTT
d_call: NA; clone_size: once; j_call: TRBJ1-3; v_call: TRBV28; cdr3_aa: CASRLGGRMRSSGNTIYF; cdr3_nt: TGTGCCAGCAGACTGGGGGGGCGAATGCGTTCCTCTGGAAACACCATATATTTT
d_call: NA; clone_size: NA; j_call: TRBJ1-2; v_call: TRBV10-3; cdr3_aa: CAIRDSASYGYTF; cdr3_nt: TGTGCCATCAGGGACAGTGCCTCTTATGGCTACACCTTC
d_call: NA; clone_size: NA; j_call: TRBJ1-5; v_call: TRBV10-3; cdr3_aa: CAISVNEFSNQPQHF; cdr3_nt: TGTGCCATCAGTGTAAACGAATTTAGCAATCAGCCCCAGCATTTT
d_call: TRBD1; clone_size: NA; j_call: TRBJ2-7; v_call: TRBV7-3; cdr3_aa: CASSPNRGYEQYF; cdr3_nt: TGTGCCAGCAGCCCAAACAGGGGTTACGAGCAGTACTTC
d_call: NA; clone_size: NA; j_call: TRBJ1-5; v_call: TRBV15; cdr3_aa: CATSRDRRGNQPQHF; cdr3_nt: TGTGCCACCAGCAGAGATCGACGGGGGAATCAGCCCCAGCATTTT
d_call: NA; clone_size: NA; j_call: TRBJ2-2; v_call: TRBV5-6; cdr3_aa: CASSSKRSIMRASTGELFF; cdr3_nt: TGTGCCAGCAGCTCGAAGAGGTCTATCATGAGGGCGAGCACCGGGGAGCTGTTTTTT
d_call: TRBD1; clone_size: NA; j_call: TRBJ2-1; v_call: TRBV24-1; cdr3_aa: CATSEEDRESGEQFF; cdr3_nt: TGTGCCACCAGTGAAGAGGACAGGGAGTCTGGTGAGCAGTTCTTC
d_call: NA; clone_size: NA; j_call: TRBJ1-5; v_call: TRBV2; cdr3_aa: CASKRLFSNQPQHF; cdr3_nt: TGTGCCAGCAAGCGGCTCTTCAGCAATCAGCCCCAGCATTTT
d_call: TRBD1; clone_size: NA; j_call: TRBJ1-2; v_call: TRBV10-3; cdr3_aa: CAISSPPGQYGYTF; cdr3_nt: TGTGCCATCAGTTCCCCCCCGGGACAGTATGGCTACACCTTC